These 18 T cell receptor beta chains share one sample of origin, sequenced in a study of identifying expanded T cells in peripheral blood. Libraries were prepared by immunoSEQ multiplex PCR; TCRdb keeps only in-frame clonotypes and omits some of them. The table lists 51,000 or so clones, around 82% of them singletons. The sequencing sample was made of blood. Receptor source: a person aged 18 to 69 in good health.

This chain joins TRBV5-1 and TRBJ1-4; TRBD1 might be the D (5 bases). The CDR3 has 14 residues. Germline V gene data show CDR1 as SGHRS and CDR2 as YFSETQ. V lost 5 bases and J lost 3, with 11 bases in between. The CDR3 sequence: CASSEQQANEKLFF. In nucleotides, the CDR3 is TGCGCCAGCAGTGAGCAACAGGCTAATGAAAAACTGTTTTTT.

The chain has TRBV7-6 and TRBJ2-3; 13 positions match TRBD2. The CDR3 loop spans 18 amino acids. Losses at the gene ends were 6 bases for V and 0 bases for J; bases not matched to a gene: 9. The germline CDR1 and CDR2 sequences are SGHVS and FNYEAQ. The CDR3 reads CASSPTSGRPTSTDTQYF. CDR3 coding DNA: TGTGCCAGCAGTCCGACTAGCGGGAGGCCAACTAGCACAGATACGCAGTATTTT.

The chain is built from TRBV11-2 and TRBJ1-1, with 7 bases that match TRBD1. Germline CDR1 SGHAT, CDR2 FQNNGV. CDR3 length: 16 residues. J lost 0 bases, V lost 5 bases, and 9 bases had no gene match. DNA of the CDR3: TGTGCCAGCAGCCAGGACAGGTTGACTATGAACACTGAAGCTTTCTTT. This codes for CASSQDRLTMNTEAFF.

The rearrangement joins TRBV28 to TRBJ1-2, with unresolved D. Germline V gives CDR1 MDHEN, CDR2 SYDVKM. The V gene lost 1 base and the J gene lost 6 bases, with 12 bases spanning the gap. The CDR3 spans 14 residues. Here the CDR3 reads CASSLLAAAHGYTF. Here the CDR3 DNA reads TGTGCCAGCAGTTTATTAGCGGCAGCTCATGGCTACACCTTC.

The V gene is TRBV6-4, the J gene TRBJ1-1; D unclear. Germline-derived CDR1 and CDR2 are MRHNA and SNTAGT. The V end lost 3 bases, the J end lost 1 base, and 6 bases lay between the germline ends. The CDR3 is made up of 13 amino acids. The CDR3 DNA reads as TGTGCCAGCAGTGAAAAGACGAACACTGAAGCTTTCTTT. Protein: CASSEKTNTEAFF.

This clone was detected only once. The chain is built from TRBV6-5 and TRBJ1-1; 9 bases are shared with TRBD1. CDR3 length equals 15 residues. Germline lookup yields CDR1 MNHEY and CDR2 SVGAGI. The trim removed 4 bases at V and 2 bases at J, leaving 5 bases unmatched. In nucleotides, the CDR3 is TGTGCCAGCAGTTCCCAGGACAGGGGTAACACTGAAGCTTTCTTT. This gives the protein CASSSQDRGNTEAFF.

The J gene is TRBJ2-1, the V gene TRBV25-1; 12 bases match TRBD2. Germline V lookup: CDR1 MGHDK, CDR2 SYGVNS. This CDR3 region has 18 residues. V dropped 2 bases and J dropped 4; count of bases not matched to a gene: 9. The CDR3 sequence: CASSETLAGGPQYNEQFF. In DNA form, the CDR3 reads TGTGCCAGCAGTGAAACCCTAGCGGGAGGGCCTCAATACAATGAGCAGTTCTTC.

The gene calls are TRBV5-4 and TRBJ2-5, with a tentative D call TRBD2 (6 bases). The V and J ends lost 7 bases and 0 bases respectively, with 7 bases between them. From germline, CDR1 is SGHNT and CDR2 YYREEE (reference sequence). There are 12 residues in the CDR3. The CDR3 bases are TGTGCCAGCGGCGGGGACCAAGAGACCCAGTACTTC. Its translation is CASGGDQETQYF.

The chain combines TRBV2 with TRBJ2-3; 9 bases are a match to TRBD2. Germline lookup yields CDR1 SNHLY and CDR2 FYNNEI. This CDR3 has 15 amino acids. V was clipped by 8 bases and J by 4 bases; unmatched bases: 10. CDR3 DNA: TGTGCCAGCCAGGGGCGGGGGGGCCCTTCAGATACGCAGTATTTT. It translates to CASQGRGGPSDTQYF.

This clone has a single count. The V call is TRBV6-6, the J call TRBJ2-7; unclear D gene. This CDR3 has 14 residues. Between the trimmed V and J ends, which lost 2 bases and 2 bases, there was a span of 10 bases. Germline CDR1 is MNHNY and CDR2 is SVGAGI (reference sequence). The DNA for the CDR3 is TGTGCCAGCAGTTACAGGGCAGAAACCTACGAGCAGTACTTC. Translation gives CASSYRAETYEQYF.

CDR3 sequence: CASSQGPGTQYF. CDR3 DNA: TGCGCCAGCAGCCAAGGCCCCGGTACGCAGTATTTT. The chain uses TRBV4-3 and TRBJ2-3, with D unresolved. The CDR3 is 12 amino acids. CDR1 is LGHNA, CDR2 YSLEER, per germline. Trimming cost V 1 base and J 8 bases, with 7 bases left between them.

The chain carries TRBV5-1 and TRBJ1-1; no firm D call. V dropped 0 bases and J dropped 7 bases, with 10 bases sitting between them. There are 13 residues in the CDR3. Germline-derived CDR1 and CDR2 are SGHRS and YFSETQ. CDR3 sequence: CASSLGQGLEAFF. DNA for the CDR3: TGCGCCAGCAGCTTGGGACAAGGGCTTGAAGCTTTCTTT.

V usage is TRBV5-6 and J usage is TRBJ1-1; D unresolved. The V end was cut by 2 bases, the J end by 1 base, with 15 bases between. Germline CDR1 and CDR2: SGHDT and YYEEEE. CDR3 length equals 16 residues. The chain's CDR3 is CASSFRSVSRNTEAFF. CDR3 DNA: TGTGCCAGCAGCTTTAGGTCCGTGTCCCGGAACACTGAAGCTTTCTTT.

In this sample, this clone turned up once. The CDR3 DNA is TGTGCCAGCAGTCTTGACAATGAGCAGTTCTTC. It yields the protein CASSLDNEQFF. The J gene is TRBJ2-1, the V gene TRBV2; D not resolved. The ends were cut back, 5 bases at V and 5 bases at J, with 4 bases in the middle. This CDR3 has 11 amino acids. Germline V CDR1 and CDR2: SNHLY, FYNNEI.

The rearrangement uses TRBV6-5 and TRBJ2-5; no firm D call. V gave up 1 base and J gave up 5 bases, with 2 bases separating them. The germline CDR1 and CDR2 sequences are MNHEY and SVGAGI. The CDR3 extends over 11 amino acids. Written as DNA, the CDR3 is TGTGCCAGCAGTTACTTTGAGACCCAGTACTTC. It yields the protein CASSYFETQYF.

The chain carries TRBV13 and TRBJ2-2; D unresolved. V lost 5 bases, J lost 7 bases, and 8 bases lay in between. CDR1 and CDR2 from the germline V gene are PRHDT and FYEKMQ (reference sequence). This CDR3 comprises 12 residues. The chain's CDR3 is CASSRRVGELFF. CDR3 coding DNA: TGTGCCAGCAGCCGCCGGGTCGGGGAGCTGTTTTTT.

The V call is TRBV27, the J call TRBJ2-7; unclear D gene. Germline values: CDR1 MNHEY, CDR2 SMNVEV (reference sequence). With 4 bases removed from V and 6 bases from J, the gap between germline ends came to 7 bases. This CDR3 contains 11 residues. The DNA for the CDR3 is TGTGCCAGCAGTTGGGATTGCGAGCAGTACTTC. Residues: CASSWDCEQYF.

The chain uses TRBV2 and TRBJ1-2; no definite D call. V dropped 7 bases and J dropped 7 bases, with 16 bases sitting between them. The CDR3 length is 13 residues. Germline V gene sequence: CDR1 SNHLY, CDR2 FYNNEI. The CDR3 loop is CASTQTGSGGYTF. The CDR3 DNA reads TGTGCCAGCACCCAAACCGGGTCCGGTGGCTACACCTTC.